Listed below are T cell receptor beta chains from one sample, sequenced in a study of radiotherapy plus CTLA-4 blockade in lung cancer. Profiling relied on immunoSEQ multiplex PCR, and the TCRdb table lists in-frame clones only, not all of them. The data show 40,000 to 50,000 clones, 82% seen once. Sequenced material: peripheral blood, taken from a patient treated with radiotherapy plus ipilimumab. These receptors were obtained from a human donor with non-small cell lung cancer who had stable disease on radiotherapy plus ipilimumab. The CDR3 runs from the conserved cysteine through the conserved F or W. A D gene is named only where the DNA matches it firmly. Where a row states a size, it is once, few, many or the class of an expanded clone; other rows omit it.

j_call v_call clone_size d_call cdr3_nt cdr3_aa
TRBJ2-7 TRBV28 - TRBD2 TGTGCCAGCAGGGGGACACTAGCGGGATTCGAGGGCCGGTCCTACGAGCAGTACTTC CASRGTLAGFEGRSYEQYF
TRBJ2-7 TRBV4-3 - TRBD1 TGCGCCAGCAGCCAAGAGAGGGTGACAGGGGCTCCCTACGAGCAGTACTTC CASSQERVTGAPYEQYF
TRBJ2-5 TRBV28 - - TGTGCCAGCAGTTTGCTAACAGGGAGCCAAGAGACCCAGTACTTC CASSLLTGSQETQYF
TRBJ2-1 TRBV7-6 - - TGTGCCAGCAGCTTAGCGGGAGTATCCTACAATGAGCAGTTCTTC CASSLAGVSYNEQFF
TRBJ2-1 TRBV30 - TRBD2 TGTGCCTGGAGCGTGGGAGGGTACAATGAGCAGTTCTTC CAWSVGGYNEQFF
TRBJ2-5 TRBV7-9 - - TGTGCCAGCAGCTCTGCCTGGAGTCCTCAAGAGACCCAGTACTTC CASSSAWSPQETQYF
TRBJ2-7 TRBV27 once TRBD1 TGTGCCAGCAGAGAACGGACAGGGGAGTACTACGAGCAGTACTTC CASRERTGEYYEQYF
TRBJ2-3 TRBV7-9 - TRBD1 TGTGCCAGCAGCCCGGACAGGGGGTATACAGATACGCAGTATTTT CASSPDRGYTDTQYF
TRBJ2-1 TRBV5-6 - - TGTGCCAGCAGCTCCCGGGTCTCCATATACAATGAGCAGTTCTTC CASSSRVSIYNEQFF
TRBJ2-7 TRBV7-2 once TRBD1 TGTGCCAGCAGCTTACAGGGGGTCTACTCCTACGAGCAGTACTTC CASSLQGVYSYEQYF
TRBJ2-1 TRBV19 - - TGTGCCAGTAGTATACTAGCGAACAATGAGCAGTTCTTC CASSILANNEQFF